These T cell receptor beta chains were read from a single sample in a study of T cell clusters in autoimmune cytopenias. Each CDR3 protein gets one entry in TCRdb, which reprocessed the multiplex PCR reads and gives no DNA. The table lists roughly 4,400 distinct CDR3 sequences. This same sample was also part of a study on T cell repertoires in aging, cancer and after chemotherapy.

The specimen was peripheral blood. The receptors originated from a human donor in good health. CDR3s include the opening cysteine and the closing phenylalanine or tryptophan. Each record gives: V gene, clone size, CDR3 length, J gene, CDR3 protein. Clone size is stated in some rows and not others, as once, few, many or a class when expanded.

TRBV7-6	NA	16	TRBJ2-1	CASSLRPSGGVYEQFF
TRBV15	NA	17	TRBJ2-2	CATSRDSWETRTGELFF
TRBV15	medium-sized	14	TRBJ2-1	CATSRDGGNNEQFF
TRBV30	NA	12	TRBJ2-7	CASLGRDYEQYF
TRBV27	NA	15	TRBJ2-7	CASGSSGRASSEQYF
TRBV5-1	NA	16	TRBJ1-2	CASSLVGQGASYGYTF
TRBV6-5	NA	14	TRBJ2-1	CATEVGGSLNEQFF
TRBV6-2/TRBV6-3	NA	13	TRBJ1-2	CASAFEVRRGYTF
TRBV6-1	NA	16	TRBJ1-1	CASSPRGGKLNTEAFF
TRBV19	NA	13	TRBJ1-4	CATGEGAGEKLFF
TRBV18	NA	14	TRBJ2-7	CASSPQGAGYEQYF
TRBV27	NA	17	TRBJ2-1	CASRRSGGPSSYNEQFF
TRBV20-1	NA	15	TRBJ2-1	CSARAPSGMVNEQFF
TRBV6-6	NA	15	TRBJ2-2	CASGGQSGFTGELFF
TRBV19	NA	13	TRBJ1-2	CASSLKGIYGYTF
TRBV6-5	medium-sized	15	TRBJ2-3	CASSRGLAGVDTQYF
TRBV15	NA	16	TRBJ2-2	CATSTGHGRGTGELFF